This T cell receptor (beta chain) was sequenced during a study of shared clonotypes between healthy human individuals. Trimming stripped 0 bases from V and 3 bases from J, with 17 bases between. CDR3 length: 16 residues. The V gene's germline CDR1 is SQVTM and CDR2 ANQGSEA. The protocol was immunoSEQ multiplex PCR, while the TCRdb copy is restricted to in-frame clones and leaves out a portion. Of some 2,000,000 clones listed, over 85% are singletons. The source material was naive CD4+ T cells sorted from blood. As for subset: CD45RA+ positively selected. The source is a man aged 18 to 30 in good health. The rearrangement joins TRBV29-1 to TRBJ1-2; D uncertain. CDR3 region: CSVEDQSPERYYGYTF. DNA for the CDR3: TGCAGCGTTGAAGATCAGTCCCCCGAGAGGTACTATGGCTACACCTTC.